Each of the 9 T cell receptor beta chains below was sequenced from the same sample in a study of beta chain features in type 1 diabetes. The authors reverse transcribed all of the isolated RNA, so sequencing captured expressed TCRB transcripts. TCRdb keeps only in-frame clones here, not all; method: immunoSEQ multiplex PCR. The data hold a few hundred thousand clones, with about 15% observed a single time. These receptors are not linked to any known antigen. Whole-study results and caveats: Patients with Type 1 diabetes showed moderately but significantly shorter TCRB CDR3s in all four CD4+ subsets.

The sample consisted of naive CD4+ T cells from blood. The source of these receptors is a man aged 30 to 45 with type 1 diabetes.

This clone appeared a few times. The chain carries TRBV6-1 and TRBJ1-2, with D tentatively TRBD1 (6 bases). V lost 4 bases and J 2 bases, leaving 11 bases between the germline ends. CDR1 and CDR2 (germline): MNHNS, SASEGT. This CDR3 spans 14 amino acids. As DNA, the CDR3 is TGTGCCAGCAGTGCCCAAGGACAGAACTATGGCTACACCTTC. It is translated as CASSAQGQNYGYTF.

This clone was found a few times. This chain uses TRBV7-9 with TRBJ1-1, with D hard to call. There are 14 residues in the CDR3. Deletions cut 3 bases from V and 4 bases from J, with 12 bases between. Germline CDR1 reads SEHNR; CDR2 reads FQNEAQ (reference sequence). As DNA, the CDR3 is TGTGCCAGCAGCTTGCAGTTGGCTGGCACTGAAGCTTTCTTT. Translating gives CASSLQLAGTEAFF.

This clone was observed a handful of times. The gene calls are TRBV7-2 and TRBJ2-5; no clear D. Trimming cost V 2 bases and J 1 base, with 8 bases left between them. The CDR3 has 14 residues. Germline lookup yields CDR1 SGHTA and CDR2 FQGNSA. The CDR3 DNA follows: TGTGCCAGCAGCTTAATGTACAGCCAAGAGACCCAGTACTTC. Its translation is CASSLMYSQETQYF.

This clone has only a few counts. V usage is TRBV27 and J usage is TRBJ2-5; possible D gene TRBD1, 6 bases. The germline V gene has CDR1 MNHEY and CDR2 SMNVEV (reference sequence). This CDR3 comprises 18 residues. V dropped 1 base and J dropped 5 bases, with 23 bases sitting between them. CDR3 DNA sequence: TGTGCCAGCAGTTTATTGGGACACCTCCGAGGGGGTGCCGAGACCCAGTACTTC. Encoded protein: CASSLLGHLRGGAETQYF.

The chain has TRBV7-9 and TRBJ1-5; D gene unclear. This CDR3 has 12 amino acids. The germline CDR1 and CDR2 sequences are SEHNR and FQNEAQ (reference sequence). The V and J ends lost 3 bases and 10 bases respectively, with 10 bases between them. CDR3 in amino acids: CASSFPEAPQHF. DNA of the CDR3: TGTGCCAGCAGCTTTCCCGAGGCCCCCCAGCATTTT. Variable domain in full (rest from reference TRBV7-9 and TRBJ1-5): DTGVSQNPRHKITKRGQNVTFRCDPISEHNRLYWYRQTLGQGPEFLTYFQNEAQLEKSRLLSDRFSAERPKGSFSTLEIQRTEQGDSAMYLCASSFPEAPQHFGDGTRLSIL.

This clone was observed a handful of times. The chain has TRBV4-1 and TRBJ1-2, with D tentatively TRBD1 (6 bases). The CDR3 runs 15 residues. V was shortened by 4 bases and J by 1 base, with 13 bases between the two germline ends. Germline V gene lookup returns CDR1 MGHRA and CDR2 YSYEKL. The CDR3 nucleotides are TGCGCCAGCAGCCCCTGGGACACCTATAACTATGGCTACACCTTC. Protein sequence: CASSPWDTYNYGYTF.

The genes are TRBV5-6 and TRBJ1-1; the match to TRBD1 covers 9 bases. CDR1 SGHDT and CDR2 YYEEEE come from the germline V gene. This CDR3 is built from 14 residues. The J segment lost 3 bases and the V segment lost 4 bases, leaving 4 bases of the junction unmatched. The CDR3 is CASSLRDRDTEAFF. The CDR3 DNA reads TGTGCCAGCAGCCTCCGGGACAGGGACACTGAAGCTTTCTTT.

This clone was detected a few times. V gene TRBV21-1 combines with J gene TRBJ1-5; the listed D gene, TRBD1, was not tested against the DNA. TRBV21-1 is labeled a pseudogene. This CDR3 is 17 amino acids long. CDR3 coding DNA: TGTGCCAGCAGCAAAGCGCAGGGGGCTGAAGGCAATCAGCCCCAGCATTTT. Translating gives CASSKAQGAEGNQPQHF.

The rearrangement uses TRBV7-9 and TRBJ1-2, with D possibly matching TRBD1 (6 bases). The CDR3 covers 14 residues. V was trimmed by 1 base and J by 5 bases, leaving 11 bases between them. Germline V CDR1 and CDR2: SEHNR, FQNEAQ (reference sequence). The CDR3 region has the DNA TGTGCCAGCAGCTTAGGCACAGGGCCGTATGGCTACACCTTC. It is translated as CASSLGTGPYGYTF.